This T cell receptor (beta chain) is from a study of regulatory T cells in long-lasting Graves disease. Note on this clonotype: The antigen is unknown.

The time point: persistent/refractory GD, antithyroid drugs over 5 years with positive TRAb. From PBMCs, RNA was extracted and then used to make the TCR library. Study results and limitations: Patients with persistent disease showed a bias toward TRBV28, TRBJ1-2 and TRBJ2-5.

From germline, CDR1 is SEHNR and CDR2 FQNEAQ (reference sequence). V was pared by 2 bases and J by 6 bases, with 14 bases between. The CDR3 length is 15 residues. In building TCR beta libraries, iRepertoire HTBI primers were used together with Arm-PCR of CDR3 regions. TCRdb re-called the multiplex PCR reads through MiXCR, storing one row per CDR3 protein. The sample holds roughly 400,000 distinct CDR3 sequences, roughly 21% seen once. The chain recombines TRBV7-9 with TRBJ2-1, with unresolved D. The sequences come from peripheral blood mononuclear cells (PBMCs), collected when the disease was refractory, from a patient treated with antithyroid drugs. The receptor was isolated from a female donor with Graves disease. The CDR3 DNA reads as TGTGCCAGCAGCTTACCGCAAGTTGGCGGCAATGAGCAGTTCTTC. Translation: CASSLPQVGGNEQFF. Full variable domain (remainder filled in from reference TRBV7-9 and TRBJ2-1): DTGVSQNPRHKITKRGQNVTFRCDPISEHNRLYWYRQTLGQGPEFLTYFQNEAQLEKSRLLSDRFSAERPKGSFSTLEIQRTEQGDSAMYLCASSLPQVGGNEQFFGPGTRLTVL.